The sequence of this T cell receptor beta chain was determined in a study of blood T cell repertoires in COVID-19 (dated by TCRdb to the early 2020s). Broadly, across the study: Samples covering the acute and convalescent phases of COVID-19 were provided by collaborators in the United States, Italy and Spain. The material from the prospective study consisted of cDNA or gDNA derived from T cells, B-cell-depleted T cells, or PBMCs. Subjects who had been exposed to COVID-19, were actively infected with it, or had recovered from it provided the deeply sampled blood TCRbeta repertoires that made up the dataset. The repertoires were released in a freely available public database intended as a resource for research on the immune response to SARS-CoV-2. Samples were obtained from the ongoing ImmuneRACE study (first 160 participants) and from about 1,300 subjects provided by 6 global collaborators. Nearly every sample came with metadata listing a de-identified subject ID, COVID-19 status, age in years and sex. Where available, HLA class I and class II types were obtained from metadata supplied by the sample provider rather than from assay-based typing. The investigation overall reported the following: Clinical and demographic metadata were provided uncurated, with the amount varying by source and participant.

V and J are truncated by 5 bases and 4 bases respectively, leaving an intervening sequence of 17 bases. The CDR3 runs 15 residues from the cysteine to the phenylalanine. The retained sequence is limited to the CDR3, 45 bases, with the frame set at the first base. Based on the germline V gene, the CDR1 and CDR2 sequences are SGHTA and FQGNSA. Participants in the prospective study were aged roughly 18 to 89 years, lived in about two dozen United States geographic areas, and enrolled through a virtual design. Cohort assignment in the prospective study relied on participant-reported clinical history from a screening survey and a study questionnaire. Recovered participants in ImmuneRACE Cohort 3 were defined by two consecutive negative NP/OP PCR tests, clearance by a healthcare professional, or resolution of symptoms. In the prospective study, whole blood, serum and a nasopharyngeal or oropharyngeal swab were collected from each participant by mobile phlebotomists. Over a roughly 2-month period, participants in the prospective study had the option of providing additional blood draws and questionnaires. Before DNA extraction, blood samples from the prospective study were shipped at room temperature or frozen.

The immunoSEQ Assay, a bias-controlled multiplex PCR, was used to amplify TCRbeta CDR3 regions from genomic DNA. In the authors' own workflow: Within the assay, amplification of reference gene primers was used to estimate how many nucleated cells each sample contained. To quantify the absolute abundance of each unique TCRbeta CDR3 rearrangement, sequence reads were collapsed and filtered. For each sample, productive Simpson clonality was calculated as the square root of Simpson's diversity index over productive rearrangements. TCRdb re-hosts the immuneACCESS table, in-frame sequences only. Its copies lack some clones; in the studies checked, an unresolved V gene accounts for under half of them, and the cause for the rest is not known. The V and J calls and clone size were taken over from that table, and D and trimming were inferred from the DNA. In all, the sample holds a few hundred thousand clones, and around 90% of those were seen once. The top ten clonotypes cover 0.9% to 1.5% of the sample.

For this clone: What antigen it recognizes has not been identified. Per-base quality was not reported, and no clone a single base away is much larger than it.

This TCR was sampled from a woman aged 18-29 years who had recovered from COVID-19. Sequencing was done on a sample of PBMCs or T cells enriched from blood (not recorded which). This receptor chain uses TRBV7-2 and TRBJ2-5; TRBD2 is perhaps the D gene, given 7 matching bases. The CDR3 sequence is CASSVFAGASETQYF. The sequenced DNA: TGTGCCAGCAGCGTCTTCGCGGGGGCGTCAGAGACCCAGTACTTC.